Presented here are 15 T cell receptor beta chains from one specimen sequenced in a study of chemoradiotherapy in HPV16-positive cancers. Measured with immunoSEQ multiplex PCR; TCRdb has only the in-frame clones, and not every one. The table shows approximately 14,000 clones, with around 70% occurring only once. This material was obtained from a patient who underwent chemoradiotherapy. All receptors come from a human donor with HPV-associated anogenital cancer.

The chain uses TRBV9 and TRBJ1-2, with 10 nucleotides matching TRBD1. Trimming cost V 2 bases and J 1 base; bases outside gene matches: 11. There are 18 residues in the CDR3. The germline V gene encodes CDR1 SGDLS and CDR2 YYNGEE. CDR3 protein: CASSVADRGNLINYGYTF. CDR3 bases: TGTGCCAGCAGCGTGGCGGACAGGGGGAATCTTATTAACTATGGCTACACCTTC.

This clone has a single count. The chain joins TRBV6-1 to TRBJ1-5, with 11 bases aligning to TRBD1. This CDR3 is 16 amino acids long. V shed 4 bases and J 7 bases; nucleotides not matched to a gene: 9. CDR1 and CDR2 from the germline V gene are MNHNS and SASEGT. CDR3 in amino acids: CASSVGQGALIQPQHF. CDR3 coding DNA: TGTGCCAGCAGTGTTGGACAGGGGGCATTAATCCAGCCCCAGCATTTT.

V is TRBV5-4 and J is TRBJ1-6; D might be TRBD1 (6 bases). This CDR3 has 17 amino acids. CDR1 SGHNT and CDR2 YYREEE come from the germline V gene (reference sequence). V was trimmed by 0 bases and J by 7 bases, leaving 17 bases between them. CDR3 DNA: TGTGCCAGCAGCTTGGATTTTTTCGGGGGGCCCAATTCACCCCTCCACTTT. Protein: CASSLDFFGGPNSPLHF.

The table lists this clone with a count of one. V and J are TRBV14 and TRBJ2-1; D ambiguous. The germline V gene has CDR1 SGHDN and CDR2 FVKESK. This CDR3 is 14 amino acids long. V was cut by 1 base and J by 8 bases, with 12 bases left in between. CDR3 region: CASSQGERAHEQFF. The CDR3 coding sequence is TGTGCCAGCAGCCAAGGGGAAAGAGCGCATGAGCAGTTCTTC.

This clone appeared a few times. The chain combines TRBV11-2 with TRBJ1-2; TRBD1 is a possible D gene (6 bases). V was clipped by 5 bases and J by 0 bases, with 16 bases between them. The CDR3 runs to 16 residues. Germline loops: CDR1 SGHAT, CDR2 FQNNGV. The CDR3 bases are TGTGCCAGCAGCGGGACCTGGACAGAACCTAACTATGGCTACACCTTC. It translates to CASSGTWTEPNYGYTF.

This chain joins TRBV27 and TRBJ1-1, with no clear D. The CDR3 has 13 residues. The V end was cut by 8 bases, the J end by 1 base, with 11 bases between. Germline V gene sequence: CDR1 MNHEY, CDR2 SMNVEV (reference sequence). CDR3 protein: CASGDTPNTEAFF. As DNA, the CDR3 is TGTGCCAGCGGAGACACCCCGAACACTGAAGCTTTCTTT.

The chain recombines TRBV18 with TRBJ1-2; 12 bases are a match to TRBD1. J lost 8 bases, V lost 3 bases, and 10 bases had no gene match. CDR3 length: 16 residues. Per the germline V gene, CDR1 is KGHSH and CDR2 is LQKENI. This chain's CDR3 is CASSPPGQGAKQGYTF. DNA of the CDR3: TGTGCCAGCTCACCGCCGGGACAGGGGGCGAAACAGGGCTACACCTTC.

V is TRBV30 and J is TRBJ1-1, with D perhaps matching TRBD1 (5 bases). The V end lost 4 bases, the J end lost 6 bases, and 15 bases lay between the germline ends. This CDR3 contains 13 residues. Germline CDR1 GTSNPN, CDR2 SVGIG (reference sequence). The CDR3 reads CAWIRGTGAEAFF. DNA for the CDR3: TGTGCCTGGATACGGGGTACGGGGGCTGAAGCTTTCTTT.

The chain uses TRBV5-8 and TRBJ1-5; 9 bases agree with TRBD1. V trimming: 5 bases; J trimming: 5 bases; junction bases outside the gene matches: 14. This CDR3 comprises 17 residues. Germline V gene data show CDR1 as SGHTS and CDR2 as YDEGEE. In nucleotides, the CDR3 is TGTGCCAGCAGTTACCCCAGCTGGACAGGGGACGATCAGCCCCAGCATTTT. Translating gives CASSYPSWTGDDQPQHF.

The chain recombines TRBV4-3 with TRBJ2-1, with D uncertain. There are 17 residues in the CDR3. CDR1 and CDR2 (germline): LGHNA, YSLEER. Trimming stripped 0 bases from V and 0 bases from J, with 12 bases between. The CDR3 sequence is CASSQDMWSSSYNEQFF. Here the CDR3 DNA reads TGCGCCAGCAGCCAAGATATGTGGTCGAGCTCCTACAATGAGCAGTTCTTC.

In its sample, this clone was seen a few times. V and J are TRBV2 and TRBJ1-5; 8 bases align to TRBD1. Trimming cost V 7 bases and J 2 bases; bases outside gene matches: 4. Looked up from germline, CDR1 is SNHLY and CDR2 is FYNNEI. The CDR3 totals 14 residues. The CDR3 nucleotides are TGTGCCAGCAACGGACAGGGTGGCAATCAGCCCCAGCATTTT. Its translation is CASNGQGGNQPQHF.

V and J are TRBV28 and TRBJ1-5, with D possibly TRBD1 on 5 matching bases. V was cut by 6 bases and J by 0 bases, with 12 bases left in between. This CDR3 is 15 amino acids long. Germline values: CDR1 MDHEN, CDR2 SYDVKM. CDR3 bases: TGTGCCAGCAGCGCAGGGTTTTTTAGCAATCAGCCCCAGCATTTT. Encoded protein: CASSAGFFSNQPQHF.

The rearrangement joins TRBV5-1 to TRBJ2-5; D uncertain. The V and J ends lost 4 bases and 0 bases respectively, with 4 bases between them. The CDR3 sequence is 12 residues long. The germline gives CDR1 SGHRS, CDR2 YFSETQ. This chain's CDR3 is CASSPHQETQYF. CDR3 nucleotide sequence: TGCGCCAGCAGCCCTCACCAAGAGACCCAGTACTTC.

V usage is TRBV10-1 and J usage is TRBJ1-2, with unresolved D. CDR3 size: 12 residues. The V gene lost 2 bases and the J gene lost 8 bases, with 9 bases spanning the gap. Germline V gene sequence: CDR1 WNHNN, CDR2 SYGVQD (reference sequence). As DNA, the CDR3 is TGCGCCAGCAGTGAGAAGTGTGGGGGCTACACCTTC. Protein sequence: CASSEKCGGYTF.

This clone was seen a handful of times. V is TRBV7-9 and J is TRBJ2-2; no reliable D call. The CDR3 length is 13 residues. The V gene's germline CDR1 is SEHNR and CDR2 FQNEAQ (reference sequence). V lost 5 bases to trimming and J lost 2 bases, with 6 bases between them. In DNA form, the CDR3 reads TGTGCCAGCAGCGAGACTAACACCGGGGAGCTGTTTTTT. It encodes CASSETNTGELFF.